The present entry profiles one T cell receptor beta chain with its context. Trimming removed 3 bases at V and 8 bases at J, with 16 bases between. Germline V gene sequence: CDR1 MGHRA, CDR2 YSYEKL. The CDR3 consists of 14 residues. The sample originates from a study of blood T cell repertoires in COVID-19. The wider study: Both acute and convalescent COVID-19 samples were obtained from the United States, Italy and Spain. Nucleic acid was either cDNA or gDNA, and it came from T cells, B-cell-depleted T cells, or PBMCs.

Measured with immunoSEQ multiplex PCR; TCRdb has only the in-frame clones, and not every one. The data hold approximately 180,000 clones, with about 85% observed a single time. Sequenced material: peripheral blood. This TCR came from a woman aged 80 or over with acute or convalescent COVID-19. The V call is TRBV4-1, the J call TRBJ1-2, with D possibly TRBD1 on 6 matching bases. This CDR3 reads CASSHQTGNKGYTF. DNA of the CDR3: TGCGCCAGCAGCCACCAAACAGGGAACAAGGGCTACACCTTC.